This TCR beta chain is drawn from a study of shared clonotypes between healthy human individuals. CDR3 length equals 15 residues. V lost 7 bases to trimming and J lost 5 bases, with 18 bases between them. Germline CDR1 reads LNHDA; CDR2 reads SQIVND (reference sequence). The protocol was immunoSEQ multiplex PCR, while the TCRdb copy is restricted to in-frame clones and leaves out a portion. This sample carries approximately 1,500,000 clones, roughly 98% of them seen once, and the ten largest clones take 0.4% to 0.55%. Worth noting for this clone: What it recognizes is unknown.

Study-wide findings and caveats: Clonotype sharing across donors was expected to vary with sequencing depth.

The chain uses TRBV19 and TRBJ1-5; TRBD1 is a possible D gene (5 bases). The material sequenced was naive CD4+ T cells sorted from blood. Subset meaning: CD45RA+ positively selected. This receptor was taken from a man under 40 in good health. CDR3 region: CASTISGVRDQPQHF. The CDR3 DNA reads TGTGCCAGTACCATCAGTGGGGTCAGGGATCAGCCCCAGCATTTT.